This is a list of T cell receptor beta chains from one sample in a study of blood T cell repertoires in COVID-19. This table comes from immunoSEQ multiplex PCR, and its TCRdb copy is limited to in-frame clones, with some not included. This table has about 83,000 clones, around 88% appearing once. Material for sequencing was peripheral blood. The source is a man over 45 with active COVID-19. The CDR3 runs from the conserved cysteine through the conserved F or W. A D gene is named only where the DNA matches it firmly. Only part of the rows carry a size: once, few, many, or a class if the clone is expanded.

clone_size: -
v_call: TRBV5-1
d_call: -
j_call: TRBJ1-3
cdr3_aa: CASSPEGGNTIYF
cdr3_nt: TGCGCCAGCAGCCCCGAGGGCGGAAACACCATATATTTT

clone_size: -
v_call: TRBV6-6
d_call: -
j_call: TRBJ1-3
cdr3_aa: CASSYFAESSGNTIYF
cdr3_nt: TGTGCCAGCAGTTACTTCGCTGAGAGCTCTGGAAACACCATATATTTT

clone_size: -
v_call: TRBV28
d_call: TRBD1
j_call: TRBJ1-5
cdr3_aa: CASSLRTGRAQPQHF
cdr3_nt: TGTGCCAGCAGTCTCCGGACAGGGAGGGCTCAGCCCCAGCATTTT

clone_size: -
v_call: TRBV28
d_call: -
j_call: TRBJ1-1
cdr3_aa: CASSLGQEDTEAFF
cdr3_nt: TGTGCCAGCAGTTTAGGTCAGGAGGACACTGAAGCTTTCTTT

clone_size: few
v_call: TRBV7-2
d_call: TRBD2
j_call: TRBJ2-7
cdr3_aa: CASSFAGGQEQYF
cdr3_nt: TGTGCCAGCAGCTTTGCGGGGGGGCAGGAGCAGTACTTC

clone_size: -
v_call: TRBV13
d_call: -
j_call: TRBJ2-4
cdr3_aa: CASSPTRGAKNIQYF
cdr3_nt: TGTGCCAGCAGCCCGACCAGGGGAGCCAAAAACATTCAGTACTTC

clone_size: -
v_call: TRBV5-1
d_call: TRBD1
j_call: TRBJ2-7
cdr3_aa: CASSRTGSVNEQYF
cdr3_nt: TGCGCCAGCAGTAGGACAGGGAGTGTCAACGAGCAGTACTTC

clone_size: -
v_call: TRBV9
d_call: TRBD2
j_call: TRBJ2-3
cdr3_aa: CASSPPGTSVATQYF
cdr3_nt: TGTGCCAGCAGCCCTCCCGGGACTAGCGTTGCTACGCAGTATTTT

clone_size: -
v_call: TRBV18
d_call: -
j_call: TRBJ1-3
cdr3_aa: CASSDSSWFSSGNTIYF
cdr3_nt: TGTGCCAGCTCAGATTCTAGCTGGTTCAGCTCTGGAAACACCATATATTTT

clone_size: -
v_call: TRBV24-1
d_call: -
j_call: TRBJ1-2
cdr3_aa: CATSHYTGTGYTF
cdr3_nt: TGTGCCACCAGCCATTATACAGGGACTGGCTACACCTTC

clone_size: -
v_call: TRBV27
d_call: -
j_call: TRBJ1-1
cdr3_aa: CASSRGGFEKTEAFF
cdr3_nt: TGTGCCAGCAGCCGAGGCGGGTTCGAGAAAACTGAAGCTTTCTTT

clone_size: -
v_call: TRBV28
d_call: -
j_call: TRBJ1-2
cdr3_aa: CASSNQGTYGYTF
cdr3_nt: TGTGCCAGCAGTAATCAGGGGACCTATGGCTACACCTTC

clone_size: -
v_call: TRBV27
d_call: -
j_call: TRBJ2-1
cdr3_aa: CASSLSHPPDEQFF
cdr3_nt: TGTGCCAGCAGTTTGTCGCACCCCCCGGATGAGCAGTTCTTC

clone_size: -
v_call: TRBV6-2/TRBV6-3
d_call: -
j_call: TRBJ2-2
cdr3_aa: CASSYSGARVGELFF
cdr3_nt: TGTGCCAGCAGTTACTCGGGGGCCCGCGTCGGGGAGCTGTTTTTT

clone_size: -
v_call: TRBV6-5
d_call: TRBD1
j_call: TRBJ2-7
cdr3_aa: CASSYSGQGLFREQYF
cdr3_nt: TGTGCCAGCAGTTACTCCGGACAGGGCCTTTTCCGCGAGCAGTACTTC

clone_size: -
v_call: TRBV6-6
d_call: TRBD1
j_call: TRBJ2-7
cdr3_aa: CASSSTKLQGADEQYF
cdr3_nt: TGTGCCAGCAGTTCCACCAAACTACAGGGGGCAGACGAGCAGTACTTC

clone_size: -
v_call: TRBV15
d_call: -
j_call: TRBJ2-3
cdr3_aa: CATSRDPGIAADTQYF
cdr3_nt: TGTGCCACCAGCAGAGACCCCGGGATTGCTGCAGATACGCAGTATTTT

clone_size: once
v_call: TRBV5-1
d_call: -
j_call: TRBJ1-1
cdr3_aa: CASSLWGEDTEAFF
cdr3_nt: TGCGCCAGCAGCTTGTGGGGGGAGGACACTGAAGCTTTCTTT

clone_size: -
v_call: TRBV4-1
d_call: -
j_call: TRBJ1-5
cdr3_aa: CASSQAQSQPQHF
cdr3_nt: TGCGCCAGCAGCCAAGCACAGTCACAGCCCCAGCATTTT

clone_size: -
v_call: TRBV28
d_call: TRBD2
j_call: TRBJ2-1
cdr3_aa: CASSVLAGGNNEQFF
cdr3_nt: TGTGCCAGCAGTGTACTAGCGGGGGGGAACAATGAGCAGTTCTTC

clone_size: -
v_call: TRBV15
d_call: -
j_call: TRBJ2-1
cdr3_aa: CATSRDLMASSYNEQFF
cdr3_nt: TGTGCCACCAGCAGAGATCTTATGGCAAGCTCCTACAATGAGCAGTTCTTC

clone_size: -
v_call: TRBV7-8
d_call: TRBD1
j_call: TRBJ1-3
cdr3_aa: CASSLADRGSGNTIYF
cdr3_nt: TGTGCCAGCAGCTTGGCCGACAGGGGCTCTGGAAACACCATATATTTT

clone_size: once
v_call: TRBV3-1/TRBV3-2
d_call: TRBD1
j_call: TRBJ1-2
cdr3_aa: CASSHLGQGSYTF
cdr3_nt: TGTGCCAGCAGCCACTTGGGACAGGGAAGCTACACCTTC

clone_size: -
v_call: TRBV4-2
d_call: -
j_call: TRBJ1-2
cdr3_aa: CASKAARGDGYTF
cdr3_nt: TGTGCCAGCAAGGCCGCCAGGGGAGATGGCTACACCTTC

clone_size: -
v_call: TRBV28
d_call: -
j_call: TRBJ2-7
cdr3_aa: CASSLFRLASTYEQYF
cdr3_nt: TGTGCCAGCAGTTTATTTAGGCTAGCGTCAACCTACGAGCAGTACTTC

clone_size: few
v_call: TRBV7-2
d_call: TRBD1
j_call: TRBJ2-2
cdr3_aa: CASRGQPKMNTGELFF
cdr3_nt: TGTGCCAGCCGGGGACAGCCTAAGATGAACACCGGGGAGCTGTTTTTT

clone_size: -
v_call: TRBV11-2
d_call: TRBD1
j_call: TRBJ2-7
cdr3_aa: CASSEQTGQKYF
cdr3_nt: TGTGCCAGCAGCGAGCAGACAGGGCAGAAGTACTTC

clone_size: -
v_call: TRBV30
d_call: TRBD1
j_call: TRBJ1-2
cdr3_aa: CAWSPGTGAPYGYTF
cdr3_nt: TGTGCCTGGAGTCCCGGGACAGGCGCGCCCTATGGCTACACCTTC

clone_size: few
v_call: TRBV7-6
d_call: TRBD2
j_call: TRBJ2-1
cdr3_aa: CASSLGTSGSSYNEQFF
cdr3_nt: TGTGCCAGCAGCTTGGGGACTAGCGGGAGCTCCTACAATGAGCAGTTCTTC

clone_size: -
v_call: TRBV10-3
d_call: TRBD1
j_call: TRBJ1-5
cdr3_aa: CAISEDRGGNQPQHF
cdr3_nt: TGTGCCATCAGTGAGGACAGGGGAGGCAATCAGCCCCAGCATTTT

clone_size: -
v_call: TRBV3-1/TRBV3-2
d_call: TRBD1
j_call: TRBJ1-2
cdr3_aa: CASSQYGTGVYGYTF
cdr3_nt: TGTGCCAGCAGTCAATACGGGACAGGTGTCTATGGCTACACCTTC

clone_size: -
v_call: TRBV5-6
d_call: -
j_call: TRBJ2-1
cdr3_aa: CASRGAGYNEQFF
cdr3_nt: TGTGCCAGCCGGGGGGCAGGATACAATGAGCAGTTCTTC

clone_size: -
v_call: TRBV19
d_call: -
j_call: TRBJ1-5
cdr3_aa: CASSRNRDQPQHF
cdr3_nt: TGTGCCAGTAGTCGGAACAGGGATCAGCCCCAGCATTTT

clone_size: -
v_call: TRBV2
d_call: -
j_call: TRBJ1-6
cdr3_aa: CASSGGGAGASPLHF
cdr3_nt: TGTGCCAGCAGTGGGGGCGGTGCGGGGGCATCACCCCTCCACTTT

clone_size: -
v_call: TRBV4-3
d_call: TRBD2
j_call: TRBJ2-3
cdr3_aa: CASSLRWGGDTDTQYF
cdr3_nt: TGCGCCAGCAGCCTCCGGTGGGGAGGGGACACAGATACGCAGTATTTT

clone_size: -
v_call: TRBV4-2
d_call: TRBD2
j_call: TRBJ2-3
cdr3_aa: CASSQDPSGGDTQYF
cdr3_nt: TGTGCCAGCAGCCAAGATCCTAGCGGGGGAGATACGCAGTATTTT

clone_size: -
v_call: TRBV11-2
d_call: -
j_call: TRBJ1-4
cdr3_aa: CASSSPFRQDEKLFF
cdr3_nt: TGTGCCAGCAGCTCCCCGTTTCGGCAGGATGAAAAACTGTTTTTT

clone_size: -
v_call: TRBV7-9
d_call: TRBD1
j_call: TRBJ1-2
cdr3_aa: CASSLGQDYGYTF
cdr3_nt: TGTGCCAGCAGCCTCGGACAGGATTATGGCTACACCTTC

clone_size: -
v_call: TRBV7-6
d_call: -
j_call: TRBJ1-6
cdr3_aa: CASSLEFQGAAPLHF
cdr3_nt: TGTGCCAGCAGCTTAGAGTTCCAGGGCGCAGCACCCCTCCACTTT

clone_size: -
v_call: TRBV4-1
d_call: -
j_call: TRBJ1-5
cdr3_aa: CASSLRDLGNQPQHF
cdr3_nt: TGCGCCAGCAGCCTCAGGGATCTTGGCAATCAGCCCCAGCATTTT

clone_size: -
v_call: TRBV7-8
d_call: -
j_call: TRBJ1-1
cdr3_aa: CASSHSGTNTEAFF
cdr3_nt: TGTGCCAGCAGCCACTCCGGGACAAACACTGAAGCTTTCTTT

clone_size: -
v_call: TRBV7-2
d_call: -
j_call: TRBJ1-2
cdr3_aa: CASSSGTAYGYTF
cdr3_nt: TGTGCCAGCAGCTCAGGCACTGCCTATGGCTACACCTTC

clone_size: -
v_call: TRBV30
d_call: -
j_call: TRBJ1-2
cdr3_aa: CAWSGQTTFYGYTF
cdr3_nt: TGTGCCTGGAGTGGGCAGACAACCTTCTATGGCTACACCTTC